The T cell receptor beta chain under discussion was sequenced for a study of blood T cell repertoires in COVID-19. Study-wide background: Sites across the United States, Italy and Spain contributed samples from acute and convalescent COVID-19. T cells, B-cell-depleted T cells, or PBMCs supplied cDNA or gDNA.

Source study methods: Reference gene primer amplification in the assay estimated nucleated cell counts. This table comes from immunoSEQ multiplex PCR, and its TCRdb copy is limited to in-frame clones, with some not included. From that table come the V and J calls and clone size; the DNA was used to work out D and trimming. This table has around 100,000 clones, approximately 90% appearing once. The sequenced sample was peripheral blood. This TCR derives from a middle-aged man in a cohort sampled during active COVID-19.

The CDR3 region is CASSSQGEVETQYF. The CDR3 DNA reads TGTGCCAGCAGTTCCCAGGGTGAGGTAGAGACCCAGTACTTC. V usage is TRBV27 and J usage is TRBJ2-5; D might be TRBD1 (5 bases). V gave up 4 bases and J gave up 4 bases, with 13 bases separating them. The CDR3 is 14 residues long. Germline CDR1 is MNHEY and CDR2 is SMNVEV (reference sequence).